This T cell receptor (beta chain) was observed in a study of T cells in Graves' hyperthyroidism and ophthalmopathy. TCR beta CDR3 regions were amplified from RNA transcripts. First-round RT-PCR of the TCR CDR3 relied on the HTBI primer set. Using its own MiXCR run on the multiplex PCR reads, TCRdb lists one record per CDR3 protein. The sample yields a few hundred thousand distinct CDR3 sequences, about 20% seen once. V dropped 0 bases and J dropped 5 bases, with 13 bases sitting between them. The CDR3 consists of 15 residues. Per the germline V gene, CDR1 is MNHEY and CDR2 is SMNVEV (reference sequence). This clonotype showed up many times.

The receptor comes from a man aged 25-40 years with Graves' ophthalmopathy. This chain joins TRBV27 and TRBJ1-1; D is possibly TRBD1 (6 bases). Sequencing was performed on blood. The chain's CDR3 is CASSLSGGGITEAFF. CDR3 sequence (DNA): TGTGCCAGCAGTTTATCCGGAGGGGGAATTACTGAAGCTTTCTTT.